Sequencing of this T cell receptor (beta chain) was carried out in a study of T cell repertoires in cytomegalovirus infection. This clonotype appeared many times. TCRdb independently ran MiXCR on the reads; one entry per CDR3 protein. Altogether some 240,000 distinct CDR3 sequences are present, 17% being singletons, with the ten largest covering roughly 45%. The sample taken for sequencing was CD8+ T cells from PBMCs. The origin of this receptor is a human donor in good health (CMV status not recorded). Some clones in this sample may be carry-over from other donors' samples.

The CDR3 sequence: CASSPASPSGGWGSYEQYF. In DNA, the CDR3 is TGTGCCAGCAGCCCCGCGAGTCCTAGCGGGGGGTGGGGCTCCTACGAGCAGTACTTC. The rearrangement uses TRBV7-2 and TRBJ2-7; 11 bases map to TRBD2. After removal of 5 bases from V and 0 bases from J, the junction contained 15 bases not matched to a gene. Germline values: CDR1 SGHTA, CDR2 FQGNSA. CDR3 length: 19 amino acids. Based on the CDR3 plus reference TRBV7-2 and TRBJ2-7, the full variable domain is GAGVSQSPSNKVTEKGKDVELRCDPISGHTALYWYRQSLGQGLEFLIYFQGNSAPDKSGLPSDRFSAERTGGSVSTLTIQRTQQEDSAVYLCASSPASPSGGWGSYEQYFGPGTRLTVT.